This T cell receptor (beta chain) was identified in a study of blood T cells in healthy people across ages. A second roughly 6 to 11 cycle PCR used barcoded and J-beta primers. Via MiXCR, TCRdb re-called the 5' RACE reads, giving one row per CDR3 protein. The sample carries about 1,000,000 distinct CDR3 sequences, under 55% recorded once. This CDR3 has 14 residues. Germline CDR1 ENHRY, CDR2 SYGVKD. After removal of 7 bases from V and 4 bases from J, the junction contained 9 bases not matched to a gene. The specimen sequenced was blood. The sequence was obtained from a woman aged 60-75 years in good health. The gene calls are TRBV10-3 and TRBJ1-1; 7 bases fit TRBD1. The CDR3 DNA is TGTGCCATCATCGACAGGGCGGAGGGCACTGAAGCTTTCTTT. Translated: CAIIDRAEGTEAFF.